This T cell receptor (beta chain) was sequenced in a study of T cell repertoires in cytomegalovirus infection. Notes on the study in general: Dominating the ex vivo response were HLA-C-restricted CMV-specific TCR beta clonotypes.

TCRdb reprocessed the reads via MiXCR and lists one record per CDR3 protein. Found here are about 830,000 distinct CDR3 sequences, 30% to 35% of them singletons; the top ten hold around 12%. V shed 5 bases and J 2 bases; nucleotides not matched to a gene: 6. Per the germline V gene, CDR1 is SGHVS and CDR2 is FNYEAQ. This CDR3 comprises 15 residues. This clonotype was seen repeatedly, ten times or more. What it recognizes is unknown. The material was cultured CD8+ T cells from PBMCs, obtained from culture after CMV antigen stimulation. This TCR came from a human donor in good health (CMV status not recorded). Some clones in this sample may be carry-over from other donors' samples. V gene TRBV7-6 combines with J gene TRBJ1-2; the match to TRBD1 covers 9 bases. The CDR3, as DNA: TGTGCCAGCAGCCCTGGGACAGGGCTAAACTATGGCTACACCTTC. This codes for CASSPGTGLNYGYTF.